One T cell receptor (beta chain) is described in this entry. Additional DNA sequences in this sample encode the identical CDR3. These data are taken from a study of blood T cell repertoires in COVID-19. Clones were sequenced by immunoSEQ multiplex PCR, and TCRdb holds only the in-frame ones, with some missing. The sample shows 30,000 to 40,000 clones, about 90% of them seen only once. Trimming left V 3 bases short and J 3 bases short, with 10 bases between. The CDR3 totals 14 residues. CDR1 and CDR2 (germline): SGHDT, YYEEEE. The sequenced sample was peripheral blood. The V gene is TRBV5-6, the J gene TRBJ1-5; no definite D call. The receptor was derived from a human donor in a cohort sampled during active COVID-19. The CDR3 DNA sequence: TGTGCCAGCAGCTCACCCGGGTCCAATCAGCCCCAGCATTTT. This translates into CASSSPGSNQPQHF.